The 15 T cell receptor beta chains below were found in one sample sequenced in a study of T cell changes during pregnancy in multiple sclerosis. Produced via immunoSEQ multiplex PCR; TCRdb's table is partial and in-frame only. The sample lists approximately 97,000 clones, around 92% occurring once. Sequenced material: peripheral blood, taken after pregnancy. The receptors come from a female donor in good health, enrolled as a control in a pregnancy study.

The V call is TRBV19, the J call TRBJ1-6; D gene unclear. The germline CDR1 and CDR2 sequences are LNHDA and SQIVND (reference sequence). There are 16 residues in the CDR3. V was shortened by 3 bases and J by 4 bases, with 13 bases between the two germline ends. As DNA, the CDR3 is TGTGCCAGTAGTATTTCCTACAGCCAATATAATTCACCCCTCCACTTT. It yields the protein CASSISYSQYNSPLHF.

The chain employs TRBV30 and TRBJ1-1, with D uncertain. Germline V gives CDR1 GTSNPN, CDR2 SVGIG (reference sequence). V lost 7 bases to trimming and J lost 2 bases, with 8 bases between them. The CDR3 sequence is 11 residues long. The chain's CDR3 is CAYELNTEAFF. The CDR3 nucleotides are TGTGCCTATGAGCTAAACACTGAAGCTTTCTTT.

The V and J genes are TRBV5-6 and TRBJ1-4; D may be TRBD1 (5 bases). The CDR3 contains 14 residues. CDR1 SGHDT and CDR2 YYEEEE come from the germline V gene. V was clipped by 2 bases and J by 4 bases, with 9 bases between them. The DNA for the CDR3 is TGTGCCAGCAGCTTCGCGGGGGATAATGAAAAACTGTTTTTT. Encoded protein: CASSFAGDNEKLFF.

This clone was seen a few times. V gene TRBV30 combines with J gene TRBJ2-1; D is perhaps TRBD2 (6 bases). The CDR3 totals 13 residues. V was cut by 1 base and J by 5 bases, with 9 bases left in between. The germline CDR1 and CDR2 sequences are GTSNPN and SVGIG (reference sequence). DNA of the CDR3: TGTGCCTGGAGTGCAGCGGGTCACAATGAGCAGTTCTTC. Protein: CAWSAAGHNEQFF.

V usage is TRBV9 and J usage is TRBJ2-3, with D possibly matching TRBD1 (6 bases). Germline V gene sequence: CDR1 SGDLS, CDR2 YYNGEE. V dropped 3 bases and J dropped 4 bases, with 21 bases sitting between them. This CDR3 spans 17 amino acids. The CDR3 nucleotides read TGTGCCAGCAGCGGCCTAGGGACATCAAGGGACGCAGATACGCAGTATTTT. Its protein is CASSGLGTSRDADTQYF.

The CDR3 nucleotides read TGTGCCAGCAGTTCTGCTAGCAGGAGGTCGGATACGCAGTATTTT. Amino acid sequence: CASSSASRRSDTQYF. V and J are TRBV27 and TRBJ2-3, with a possible D match to TRBD2 (5 bases). Trimming shortened V by 4 bases and J by 6 bases, and 17 bases separated the two germline ends. This CDR3 comprises 15 residues. Germline V CDR1 and CDR2: MNHEY, SMNVEV (reference sequence).

The table lists this clone with a count of one. V gene TRBV4-1 combines with J gene TRBJ2-7, with 7 positions matching TRBD1. The V segment lost 1 base and the J segment 0 bases; nucleotides outside the gene matches: 3. The CDR3 has 15 amino acids. Germline V lookup: CDR1 MGHRA, CDR2 YSYEKL. The CDR3 bases are TGCGCCAGCAGCCAAGGGGACAGCCTCTCCTACGAGCAGTACTTC. The encoded protein is CASSQGDSLSYEQYF.

The table lists this clone with a few counts. DNA of the CDR3: TGTGCCAGCTCACGGTCCGCGGATTCACCCCTCCACTTT. Amino acid sequence: CASSRSADSPLHF. The chain is built from TRBV18 and TRBJ1-6; the D is unclear. Germline assignment: CDR1 KGHSH and CDR2 LQKENI. Deletions cut 4 bases from V and 8 bases from J, with 9 bases between. The CDR3 runs 13 residues.

This chain links TRBV10-3 with TRBJ1-6, with 7 bases fitting TRBD1. Germline assignment: CDR1 ENHRY and CDR2 SYGVKD. V gave up 2 bases and J gave up 9 bases; unmatched junction bases: 4. The CDR3 length is 14 residues. The CDR3 reads CAISEVGGSSPLHF. In nucleotides, the CDR3 is TGTGCCATCAGTGAGGTAGGGGGCTCTTCACCCCTCCACTTT.

In DNA, the CDR3 is TGCGCCAGCAGCTTCCCGGGAGGGGAGACCCAGTACTTC. Amino acid sequence: CASSFPGGETQYF. The genes are TRBV5-1 and TRBJ2-5, with 8 bases that match TRBD2. This CDR3 spans 13 amino acids. Trimming took 2 bases from V and 5 from J; bases not matched to a gene: 2. Germline loops: CDR1 SGHRS, CDR2 YFSETQ.

The CDR3: CASSSTPAATGHSAGELFF. The CDR3 DNA reads as TGTGCCAGCAGCTCGACCCCGGCTGCGACGGGACATTCGGCCGGGGAGCTGTTTTTT. The chain has TRBV11-2 and TRBJ2-2; D is possibly TRBD1 (6 bases). Germline CDR1 reads SGHAT; CDR2 reads FQNNGV. V gave up 4 bases and J gave up 6 bases, with 27 bases separating them. The CDR3 is 19 amino acids.

This clone has only one observation. The gene calls are TRBV4-2 and TRBJ1-1; D is perhaps TRBD1 (5 bases). With 0 bases removed from V and 2 bases from J, the gap between germline ends came to 10 bases. CDR3 length: 15 amino acids. Germline loops: CDR1 LGHNA, CDR2 YNFKEQ. The CDR3 region has the DNA TGTGCCAGCAGCCAAGATCTCGGGGGAAACACTGAAGCTTTCTTT. This translates into CASSQDLGGNTEAFF.

The V gene is TRBV11-3, the J gene TRBJ1-2, with D hard to call. CDR1 is SGHNT and CDR2 is YENEEA in the germline V gene. V gave up 5 bases and J gave up 4 bases, with 8 bases separating them. The CDR3 sequence is 12 residues long. CDR3 nucleotide sequence: TGTGCCAGCAGCCCCTACAGCTATGGCTACACCTTC. This codes for CASSPYSYGYTF.

The chain carries TRBV19 and TRBJ1-5; D is possibly TRBD1 (5 bases). V lost 7 bases to trimming and J lost 5 bases, with 21 bases between them. Per the germline V gene, CDR1 is LNHDA and CDR2 is SQIVND (reference sequence). The CDR3 totals 16 residues. The CDR3 DNA follows: TGTGCCAGTAAGAAGGGATTAAGACAGCCCGATCAGCCCCAGCATTTT. It translates to CASKKGLRQPDQPQHF.

In its sample, this clone was seen a few times. The chain recombines TRBV10-3 with TRBJ1-3, with TRBD1 matching 7 bases. The CDR3 has 14 residues. V dropped 4 bases and J dropped 4; count of bases not matched to a gene: 4. CDR1 is ENHRY, CDR2 SYGVKD, per germline. CDR3 sequence reads: CAISAGTEGNTIYF. The CDR3 DNA reads TGTGCCATCAGTGCCGGGACAGAAGGAAACACCATATATTTT.